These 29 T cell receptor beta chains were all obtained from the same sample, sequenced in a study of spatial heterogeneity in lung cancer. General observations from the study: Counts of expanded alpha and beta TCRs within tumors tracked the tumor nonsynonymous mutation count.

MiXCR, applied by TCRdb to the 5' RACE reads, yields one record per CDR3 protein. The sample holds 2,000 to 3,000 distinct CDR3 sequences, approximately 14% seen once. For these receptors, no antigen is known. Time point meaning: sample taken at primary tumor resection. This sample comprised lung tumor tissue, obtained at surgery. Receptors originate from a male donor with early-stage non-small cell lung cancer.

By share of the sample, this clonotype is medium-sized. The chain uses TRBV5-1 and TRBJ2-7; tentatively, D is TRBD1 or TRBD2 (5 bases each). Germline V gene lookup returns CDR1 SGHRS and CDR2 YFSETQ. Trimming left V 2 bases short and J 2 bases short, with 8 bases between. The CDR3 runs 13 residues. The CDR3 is CASSFGGTYEQYF. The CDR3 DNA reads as TGCGCCAGCAGCTTTGGGGGTACCTACGAGCAGTACTTC. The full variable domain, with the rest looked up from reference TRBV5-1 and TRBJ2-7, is KAGVTQTPRYLIKTRGQQVTLSCSPISGHRSVSWYQQTPGQGLQFLFEYFSETQRNKGNFPGRFSGRQFSNSRSEMNVSTLELGDSALYLCASSFGGTYEQYFGPGTRLTVT.

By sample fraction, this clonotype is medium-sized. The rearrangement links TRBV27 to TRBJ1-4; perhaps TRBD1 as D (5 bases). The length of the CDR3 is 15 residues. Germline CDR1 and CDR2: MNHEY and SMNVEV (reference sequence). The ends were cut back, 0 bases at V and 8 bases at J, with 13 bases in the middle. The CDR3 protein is CASSLSGQVGEKLFF. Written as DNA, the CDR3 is TGTGCCAGCAGTTTATCGGGGCAAGTAGGGGAAAAACTGTTTTTT. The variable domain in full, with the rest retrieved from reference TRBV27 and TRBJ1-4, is EAQVTQNPRYLITVTGKKLTVTCSQNMNHEYMSWYRQDPGLGLRQIYYSMNVEVTDKGDVPEGYKVSRKEKRNFPLILESPSPNQTSLYFCASSLSGQVGEKLFFGSGTQLSVL.

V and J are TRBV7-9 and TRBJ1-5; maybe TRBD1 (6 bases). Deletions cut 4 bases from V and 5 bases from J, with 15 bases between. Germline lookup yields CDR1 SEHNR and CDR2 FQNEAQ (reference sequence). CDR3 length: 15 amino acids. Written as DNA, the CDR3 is TGTGCCAGCAGCTCTACTCGGGCAGGGGATCAGCCCCAGCATTTT. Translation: CASSSTRAGDQPQHF.

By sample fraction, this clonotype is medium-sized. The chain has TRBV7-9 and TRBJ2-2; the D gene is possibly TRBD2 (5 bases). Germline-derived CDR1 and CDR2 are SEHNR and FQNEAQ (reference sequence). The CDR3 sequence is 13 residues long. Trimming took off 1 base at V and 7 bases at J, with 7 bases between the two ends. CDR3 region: CASSLERVGELFF. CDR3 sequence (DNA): TGTGCCAGCAGCTTAGAGAGGGTCGGGGAGCTGTTTTTT.

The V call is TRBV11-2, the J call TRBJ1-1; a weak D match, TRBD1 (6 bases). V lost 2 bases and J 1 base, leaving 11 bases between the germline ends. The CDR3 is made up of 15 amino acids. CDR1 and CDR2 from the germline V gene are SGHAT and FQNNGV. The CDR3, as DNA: TGTGCCAGCAGCTTACCCGGGACACCGAACACTGAAGCTTTCTTT. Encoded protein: CASSLPGTPNTEAFF.

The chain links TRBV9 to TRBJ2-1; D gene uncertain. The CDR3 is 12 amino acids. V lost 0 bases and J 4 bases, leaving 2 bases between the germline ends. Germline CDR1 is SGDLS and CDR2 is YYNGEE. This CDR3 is CASSVGYNEQFF. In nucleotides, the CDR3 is TGTGCCAGCAGCGTAGGGTACAATGAGCAGTTCTTC.

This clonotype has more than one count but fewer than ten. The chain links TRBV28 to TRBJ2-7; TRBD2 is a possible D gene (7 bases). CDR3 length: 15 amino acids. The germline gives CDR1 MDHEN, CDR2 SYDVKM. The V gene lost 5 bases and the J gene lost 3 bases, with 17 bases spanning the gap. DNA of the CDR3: TGTGCCAGCAGTCAACCTACAGGGAGGGTCTACGAGCAGTACTTC. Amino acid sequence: CASSQPTGRVYEQYF.

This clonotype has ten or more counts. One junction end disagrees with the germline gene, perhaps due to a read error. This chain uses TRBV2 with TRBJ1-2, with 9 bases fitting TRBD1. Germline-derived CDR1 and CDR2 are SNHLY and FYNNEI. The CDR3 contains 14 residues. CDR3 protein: CANSWTGDHYGYTF. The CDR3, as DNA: TGTGCCAACAGTTGGACAGGGGACCACTATGGCTACACCTTC.

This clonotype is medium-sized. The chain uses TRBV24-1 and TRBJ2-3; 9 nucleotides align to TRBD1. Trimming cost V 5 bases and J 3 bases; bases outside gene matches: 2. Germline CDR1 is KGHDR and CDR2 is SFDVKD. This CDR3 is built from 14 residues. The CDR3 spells CATSGGTGTDTQYF. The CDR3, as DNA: TGTGCCACCAGTGGGGGGACAGGGACAGATACGCAGTATTTT.

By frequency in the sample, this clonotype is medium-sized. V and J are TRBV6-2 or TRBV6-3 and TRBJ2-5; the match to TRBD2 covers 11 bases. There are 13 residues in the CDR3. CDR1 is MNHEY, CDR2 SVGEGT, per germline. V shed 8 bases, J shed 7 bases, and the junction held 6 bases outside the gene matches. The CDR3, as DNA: TGTGCCAGCTCTAGCGGGGGGATTCGGACCCAGTACTTC. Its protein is CASSSGGIRTQYF.

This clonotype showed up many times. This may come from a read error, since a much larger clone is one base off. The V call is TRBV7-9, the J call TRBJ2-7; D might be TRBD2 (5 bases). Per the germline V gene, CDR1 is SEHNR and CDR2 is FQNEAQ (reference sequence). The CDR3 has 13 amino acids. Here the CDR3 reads CASSRRETYERYF. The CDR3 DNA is TGTGCCAGCAGCCGAAGGGAGACCTACGAGCGGTACTTC.

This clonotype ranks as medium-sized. The CDR3 protein is CASSLSPSGYQETQYF. The CDR3, as DNA: TGCGCCAGCAGCTTGTCTCCTAGCGGGTACCAAGAGACCCAGTACTTC. The chain couples TRBV5-1 to TRBJ2-5; 8 bases align to TRBD2. The CDR3 covers 16 residues. Trimming cost V 1 base and J 0 bases; bases outside gene matches: 5. The germline gives CDR1 SGHRS, CDR2 YFSETQ.

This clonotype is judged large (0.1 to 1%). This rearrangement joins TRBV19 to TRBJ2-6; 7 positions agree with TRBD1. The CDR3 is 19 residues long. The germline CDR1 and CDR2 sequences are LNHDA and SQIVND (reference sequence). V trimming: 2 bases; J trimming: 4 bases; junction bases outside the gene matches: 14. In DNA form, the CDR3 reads TGTGCCAGTAGTATACCCGGGGACAGCCAACCCCAGGGGGCCAACGTCCTGACTTTC. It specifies CASSIPGDSQPQGANVLTF.

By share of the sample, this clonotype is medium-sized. The CDR3 loop is CASSLGQATEAFF. CDR3 DNA: TGTGCCAGCAGCCTAGGACAGGCCACTGAAGCTTTCTTT. The chain combines TRBV7-3 with TRBJ1-1; TRBD1 agrees at 7 bases. The CDR3 is 13 residues long. V shed 5 bases, J shed 4 bases, and the junction held 4 bases outside the gene matches. CDR1 is SGHTA, CDR2 FQGTGA, per germline.

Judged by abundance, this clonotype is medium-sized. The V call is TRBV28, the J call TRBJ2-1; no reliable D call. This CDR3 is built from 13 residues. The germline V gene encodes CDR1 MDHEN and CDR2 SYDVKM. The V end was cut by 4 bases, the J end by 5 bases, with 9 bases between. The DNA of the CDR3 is TGTGCCAGCAGTTCTCCACGGGACAATGAGCAGTTCTTC. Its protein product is CASSSPRDNEQFF.

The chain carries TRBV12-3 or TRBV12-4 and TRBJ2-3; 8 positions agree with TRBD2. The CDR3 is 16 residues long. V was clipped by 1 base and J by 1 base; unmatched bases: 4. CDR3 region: CASSLGAGGGTDTQYF. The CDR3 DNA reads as TGTGCCAGCAGTTTAGGCGCGGGGGGTGGCACAGATACGCAGTATTTT.

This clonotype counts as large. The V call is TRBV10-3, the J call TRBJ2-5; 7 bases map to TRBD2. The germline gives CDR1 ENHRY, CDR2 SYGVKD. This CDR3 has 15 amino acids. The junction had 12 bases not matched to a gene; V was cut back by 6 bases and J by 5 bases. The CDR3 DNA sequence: TGTGCCATCAGAGCGGGGACGGATGATGGGGAGACCCAGTACTTC. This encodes CAIRAGTDDGETQYF.

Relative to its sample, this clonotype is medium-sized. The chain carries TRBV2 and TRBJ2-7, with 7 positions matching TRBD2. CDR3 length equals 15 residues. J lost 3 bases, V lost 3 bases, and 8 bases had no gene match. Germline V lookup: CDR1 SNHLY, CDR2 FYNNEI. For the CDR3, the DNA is TGTGCCAGCAGTGAGTGGGGGGGTCCCGACTACGAGCAGTACTTC. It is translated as CASSEWGGPDYEQYF.

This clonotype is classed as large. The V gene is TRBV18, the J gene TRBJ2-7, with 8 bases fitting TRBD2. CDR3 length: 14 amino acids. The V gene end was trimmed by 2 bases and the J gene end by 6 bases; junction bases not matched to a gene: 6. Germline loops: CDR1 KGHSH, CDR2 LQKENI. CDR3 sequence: CASSPNGGDGEQYF. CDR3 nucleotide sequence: TGTGCCAGCTCACCAAACGGGGGGGACGGCGAGCAGTACTTC.

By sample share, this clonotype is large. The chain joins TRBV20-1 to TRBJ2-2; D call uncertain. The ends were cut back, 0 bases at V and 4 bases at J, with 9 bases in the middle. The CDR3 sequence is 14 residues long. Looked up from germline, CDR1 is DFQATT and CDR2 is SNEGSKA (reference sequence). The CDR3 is CSARDLMVTGELFF. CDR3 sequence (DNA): TGCAGTGCTAGAGATCTAATGGTCACCGGGGAGCTGTTTTTT.

CDR3 DNA: TGCGCCAGCAGCATAACCGGGACTAGCGGGTTAAGAAGCTCCTACAATGAGCAGTTCTTC. As protein: CASSITGTSGLRSSYNEQFF. V and J are TRBV5-1 and TRBJ2-1; 12 bases match TRBD2. The CDR3 length is 20 residues. V lost 4 bases to trimming and J lost 0 bases; unmatched junction nucleotides: 14. The germline gives CDR1 SGHRS, CDR2 YFSETQ.

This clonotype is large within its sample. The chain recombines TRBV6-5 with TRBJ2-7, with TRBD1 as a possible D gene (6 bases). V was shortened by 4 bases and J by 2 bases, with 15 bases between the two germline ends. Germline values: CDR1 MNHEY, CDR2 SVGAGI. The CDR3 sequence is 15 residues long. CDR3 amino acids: CASSSYRDAAYEQYF. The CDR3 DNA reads TGTGCCAGCAGTTCCTACAGGGATGCCGCCTACGAGCAGTACTTC.

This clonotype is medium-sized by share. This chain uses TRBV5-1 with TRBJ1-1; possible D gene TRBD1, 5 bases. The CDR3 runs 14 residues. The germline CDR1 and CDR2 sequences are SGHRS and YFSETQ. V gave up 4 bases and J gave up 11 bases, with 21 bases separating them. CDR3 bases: TGCGCCAGCAGCGCAGGGACCGCTCCGCACGAGGCTTTCTTT. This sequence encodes CASSAGTAPHEAFF.

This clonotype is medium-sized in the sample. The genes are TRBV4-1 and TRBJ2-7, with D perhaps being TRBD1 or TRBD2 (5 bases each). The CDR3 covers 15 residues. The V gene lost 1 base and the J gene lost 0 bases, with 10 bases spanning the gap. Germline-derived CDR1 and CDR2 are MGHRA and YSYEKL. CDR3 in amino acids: CASSQAGPLSYEQYF. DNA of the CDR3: TGCGCCAGCAGCCAAGCGGGACCCCTCTCCTACGAGCAGTACTTC.

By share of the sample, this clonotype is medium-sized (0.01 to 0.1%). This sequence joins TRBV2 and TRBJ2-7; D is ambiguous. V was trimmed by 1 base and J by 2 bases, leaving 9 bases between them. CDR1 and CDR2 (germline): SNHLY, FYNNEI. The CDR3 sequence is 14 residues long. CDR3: CASSEGQAPYEQYF. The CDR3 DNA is TGTGCCAGCAGTGAAGGCCAGGCCCCCTACGAGCAGTACTTC.

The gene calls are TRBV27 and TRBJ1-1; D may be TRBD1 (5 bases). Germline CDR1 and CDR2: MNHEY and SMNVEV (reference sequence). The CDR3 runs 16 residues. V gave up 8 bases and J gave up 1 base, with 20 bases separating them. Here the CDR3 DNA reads TGTGCCAGCTTTTTAGGTATTGAGGGGCCGAACACTGAAGCTTTCTTT. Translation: CASFLGIEGPNTEAFF.

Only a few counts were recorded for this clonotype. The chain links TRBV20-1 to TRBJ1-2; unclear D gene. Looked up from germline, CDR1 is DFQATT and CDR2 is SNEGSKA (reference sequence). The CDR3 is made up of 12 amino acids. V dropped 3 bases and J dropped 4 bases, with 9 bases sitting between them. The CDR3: CSARAGFYGYTF. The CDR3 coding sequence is TGCAGTGCTAGGGCCGGGTTCTATGGCTACACCTTC.

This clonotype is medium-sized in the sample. The DNA of the CDR3 is TGTGCCAGCAGCTTATCGTATGACAGAAAATCCTACAATGAGCAGTTCTTC. The encoded protein is CASSLSYDRKSYNEQFF. This chain links TRBV7-9 with TRBJ2-1; D is perhaps TRBD1 (5 bases). V was clipped by 2 bases and J by 1 base, with 15 bases between them. Germline V gene sequence: CDR1 SEHNR, CDR2 FQNEAQ (reference sequence). This CDR3 has 17 residues.

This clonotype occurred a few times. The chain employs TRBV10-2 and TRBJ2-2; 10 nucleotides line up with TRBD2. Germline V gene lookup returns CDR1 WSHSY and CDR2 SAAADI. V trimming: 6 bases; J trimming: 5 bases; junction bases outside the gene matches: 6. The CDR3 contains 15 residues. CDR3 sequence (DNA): TGCGCCAGCAGGATAGCGGGAGGAGGAACCGGGGAGCTGTTTTTT. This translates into CASRIAGGGTGELFF.